The rows below give T cell receptor beta chains drawn from one sample of a study of TIL therapy for anti-PD-1-resistant metastatic lung cancer. This table comes from immunoSEQ multiplex PCR, and its TCRdb copy is limited to in-frame clones, with some not included. This table holds around 33,000 clones, 70% to 80% found once. Sequencing was performed on blood, taken at baseline. The receptor source for this set is a woman aged 30-79 years with non-small cell lung cancer. CDR3s include the opening cysteine and the closing phenylalanine or tryptophan. D genes are given only for firm matches. Rows give clone size only sometimes, using once, few, many, or a class for an expanded clone.

TGTGCCAGCAGCATGGGACGGATTTACAATGAGCAGTTCTTC	CASSMGRIYNEQFF	TRBV7-8	TRBJ2-1	.	once
TGTGCCAGTAGTACCCGGACAGGGAGGGCTAACTATGGCTACACCTTC	CASSTRTGRANYGYTF	TRBV19	TRBJ1-2	TRBD1	.
TGTGCCAGTAGTAGAAAAGGGGGATCAGGCAATCAGCCCCAGCATTTT	CASSRKGGSGNQPQHF	TRBV19	TRBJ1-5	.	.
TGTGCCAGCGGATCTGACACGGTGAACACCGGGGAGCTGTTTTTT	CASGSDTVNTGELFF	TRBV25-1	TRBJ2-2	.	.
TGTGCCAGCAGCTTTGTTGGGGAGGGTGATTTCTTT	CASSFVGEGDFF	TRBV5-6	TRBJ1-1	.	few
TGTGCCAGCAGCTTTAGTAGGGGGTTGAGTGGCACTGAAGCTTTCTTT	CASSFSRGLSGTEAFF	TRBV11-2	TRBJ1-1	.	.
TGTGCCAGCAGTGAATTCTTACAGATTATCCTCAATGAGCAGTTCTTC	CASSEFLQIILNEQFF	TRBV6-1	TRBJ2-1	.	.
TGTGCCAGCAGCTTGGTTGATGGCACTGAAGCTTTCTTT	CASSLVDGTEAFF	TRBV5-6	TRBJ1-1	.	few
TGCAGCGTTGGGGGGTCCTACGAGCAGTACTTC	CSVGGSYEQYF	TRBV29-1	TRBJ2-7	.	.
TGCGCCAGCAGCTTGAACCCCGGACAGAGTGAAGCTTTCTTT	CASSLNPGQSEAFF	TRBV5-1	TRBJ1-1	.	.
TGTGCCAGCTCACCACCGGGGGGGCCCCAGCATTTT	CASSPPGGPQHF	TRBV18	TRBJ1-5	.	.
TGTGCCAGCCAAGTAGGGGGCGCTGTCTATGGCTACACCTTC	CASQVGGAVYGYTF	TRBV7-2	TRBJ1-2	TRBD1	once
TGTGCCAGCAGCCATAGCGGGCGGGGTAGTTACGAGCAGTACTTC	CASSHSGRGSYEQYF	TRBV7-6	TRBJ2-7	TRBD2	few
TGTGCCAGCAGCTTAAGAGGGAGTAGGGAGCAGTACTTC	CASSLRGSREQYF	TRBV13	TRBJ2-7	.	few
TGTGCCAGCAGCTTAGTTCGCGGGAGGGTTGACAATGAGCAGTTCTTC	CASSLVRGRVDNEQFF	TRBV11-2	TRBJ2-1	TRBD2	.
TGTGCCAGCAGTTCGGTACCGGGCCCCGTCCTTTCGTACGAGCAGTACTTC	CASSSVPGPVLSYEQYF	TRBV28	TRBJ2-7	.	.
TGCGCCAGCAGGCTAGCCGTAGATACGCAGTATTTT	CASRLAVDTQYF	TRBV5-1	TRBJ2-3	.	.
TGTGCCAGCAGCTTGGGAAATCGACTAGCTACAGTCAGGGAGCAGTACTTC	CASSLGNRLATVREQYF	TRBV5-4	TRBJ2-5	TRBD2	.
TGTGCCAGTAGTAAAGGGGGCGCACTGGGAGAGACCCAGTACTTC	CASSKGGALGETQYF	TRBV19	TRBJ2-5	TRBD1	.
TGTGCTAGCGGGGGGCTGGAGACCCAGTACTTC	CASGGLETQYF	TRBV28	TRBJ2-5	TRBD2	.
TGTGCCAGCAGGGGGACAGGCACCAATGAGCAGTTCTTC	CASRGTGTNEQFF	TRBV25-1	TRBJ2-1	TRBD1	.
TGTGCCAGCAGCTCCAACACGGGCGTTCAAGAGACCCAGTACTTC	CASSSNTGVQETQYF	TRBV11-2	TRBJ2-5	.	once
TGTGCCTGGAATATTAACACCGGGGAGCTGTTTTTT	CAWNINTGELFF	TRBV30	TRBJ2-2	.	.
TGCGCCAGCAGCGGCCGGGTGACTAGCGGGAGTAATGAGCAGTTCTTC	CASSGRVTSGSNEQFF	TRBV5-1	TRBJ2-1	TRBD2	.
TGTGCCAGCTATCCACGGGACACCAGGAACACTGAAGCTTTCTTT	CASYPRDTRNTEAFF	TRBV6-1	TRBJ1-1	.	.
TGTGCCAGCAGACCCACGGGACCCGGGGCCAACGTCCTGACTTTC	CASRPTGPGANVLTF	TRBV28	TRBJ2-6	.	.
TGTGCCAGCAGCCCCTCCGGACAGGGGATGACCCAGTACTTC	CASSPSGQGMTQYF	TRBV11-3	TRBJ2-5	TRBD1	.
TGTGCCAGCAGCCAGTCAGGTAGGTCCTACGAGCAGTACTTC	CASSQSGRSYEQYF	TRBV7-6	TRBJ2-7	.	.
TGTGCCAGCAGCTTAAGTGTGCCGGGACTAGCGCAGAGCTCCTACAATGAGCAGTTCTTC	CASSLSVPGLAQSSYNEQFF	TRBV7-6	TRBJ2-1	TRBD2	.
TGTGCCAGCAGGGACCCTAGCGAAGATACGCAGTATTTT	CASRDPSEDTQYF	TRBV5-4	TRBJ2-3	.	once
TGTGCCAGCAGTGAAATGTCCTCTGGGGCCAACGTCCTGACTTTC	CASSEMSSGANVLTF	TRBV2	TRBJ2-6	.	.
TGTGCCAGCGGCGGCACCGGGGAGCTGTTTTTT	CASGGTGELFF	TRBV6-5	TRBJ2-2	.	.
TGTGCCAGCAGTCCTAGCGGGACTAGCACAGATACGCAGTATTTT	CASSPSGTSTDTQYF	TRBV7-9	TRBJ2-3	TRBD2	.
TGTGCCAGCAGCTTAGATATCAGAATAAGCTATGGCTACACCTTC	CASSLDIRISYGYTF	TRBV7-8	TRBJ1-2	.	.
TGTGCCAGCAGCTTAGCCCACCTCCCGGAAACGGGGATTAAAGAGACCCAGTACTTC	CASSLAHLPETGIKETQYF	TRBV7-9	TRBJ2-5	.	.
TGTGCCAGCACCCAAACGACTGGCACCTACGAGCAGTACTTC	CASTQTTGTYEQYF	TRBV28	TRBJ2-7	.	.
TGTGCCAGCAGTGGTCGATCTTTATCTGGAAACACCATATATTTT	CASSGRSLSGNTIYF	TRBV6-5	TRBJ1-3	.	few
TGTGCCAGCGGAAGGACAGCTATGAACACTGAAGCTTTCTTT	CASGRTAMNTEAFF	TRBV2	TRBJ1-1	.	.